Presented here are 11 T cell receptor beta chains from one specimen sequenced in a study of blood T cell repertoires in COVID-19. The table came from immunoSEQ multiplex PCR; TCRdb's copy has only in-frame clones and leaves some out. The sample shows approximately 260,000 clones, approximately 90% of them seen only once. Material for sequencing was PBMCs or T cells enriched from blood (not recorded which). The receptors stem from a woman between 40 and 55 years old with acute COVID-19.

The chain is built from TRBV7-8 and TRBJ2-7, with 9 bases identical to TRBD2. J lost 0 bases, V lost 5 bases, and 8 bases had no gene match. Germline lookup yields CDR1 SGHVS and CDR2 FQNEAQ. The CDR3 contains 16 residues. As DNA, the CDR3 is TGTGCCAGCAGCAGCCCTAGCGGGGCCTTCTCCTACGAGCAGTACTTC. It specifies CASSSPSGAFSYEQYF. The full variable domain, with the rest looked up from reference TRBV7-8 and TRBJ2-7, is GAGVSQSPRYKVAKRGQDVALRCDPISGHVSLFWYQQALGQGPEFLTYFQNEAQLDKSGLPSDRFFAERPEGSVSTLKIQRTQQEDSAVYLCASSSPSGAFSYEQYFGPGTRLTVT.

The sample holds a few counts of this clone. The J gene is TRBJ1-5, the V gene TRBV5-1; D might be TRBD1 (5 bases). Trimming shortened V by 9 bases and J by 0 bases, and 16 bases separated the two germline ends. The CDR3 is 15 amino acids. CDR1 is SGHRS and CDR2 is YFSETQ in the germline V gene. Here the CDR3 reads CAIRSGDYSNQPQHF. In nucleotides, the CDR3 is TGCGCCATCCGCTCTGGGGACTATAGCAATCAGCCCCAGCATTTT.

Only a few counts were recorded for this clone. CDR3 in amino acids: CASSSTGGRLSPLHF. The CDR3 bases are TGCGCCAGCAGCAGTACAGGGGGGCGCCTTTCACCCCTCCACTTT. The J gene is TRBJ1-6, the V gene TRBV4-3; 8 positions agree with TRBD1. The length of the CDR3 is 15 residues. CDR1 is LGHNA, CDR2 YSLEER, per germline. V lost 5 bases and J lost 9; bases outside the gene matches: 9.

J is TRBJ1-1 and V is TRBV18; 8 bases fit TRBD1. Germline V lookup: CDR1 KGHSH, CDR2 LQKENI. The V and J ends lost 0 bases and 2 bases, in that order; junction bases with no gene match: 5. The CDR3 contains 16 residues. CDR3 sequence: CASSPPSGGRNTEAFF. For the CDR3, the DNA is TGTGCCAGCTCACCACCGTCAGGGGGCCGTAACACTGAAGCTTTCTTT.

The chain joins TRBV6-2 or TRBV6-3 to TRBJ2-2; unclear D gene. The V end lost 4 bases, the J end lost 6 bases, and 9 bases lay between the germline ends. CDR1 MNHEY and CDR2 SVGEGT come from the germline V gene. The CDR3 has 13 amino acids. CDR3 DNA sequence: TGTGCCAGCAGTTTTGTTTTCTCCGGGGAGCTGTTTTTT. It translates to CASSFVFSGELFF.

This rearrangement joins TRBV5-8 to TRBJ1-1, with 8 bases lining up with TRBD1. The V segment lost 4 bases and the J segment 12 bases; nucleotides outside the gene matches: 11. From germline, CDR1 is SGHTS and CDR2 YDEGEE. The CDR3 extends over 13 amino acids. The CDR3, as DNA: TGTGCCAGCAGCCCCGACAGGGGCGTCGGATCTTTCTTT. As protein: CASSPDRGVGSFF. The full variable domain, in which reference TRBV5-8 and TRBJ1-1 provide the parts outside the CDR3, is EAGVTQSPTHLIKTRGQQATLRCSPISGHTSVYWYQQALGLGLQFLLWYDEGEERNRGNFPPRFSGRQFPNYSSELNVNALELEDSALYLCASSPDRGVGSFFGQGTRLTVV.

The chain has TRBV9 and TRBJ2-1, with 11 bases aligning to TRBD2. Trimming took 0 bases from V and 1 from J; bases not matched to a gene: 6. This CDR3 has 18 residues. The germline CDR1 and CDR2 sequences are SGDLS and YYNGEE. In nucleotides, the CDR3 is TGTGCCAGCAGCGTAGGGATGGGACTAGCGGAATCCTACAATGAGCAGTTCTTC. It codes for CASSVGMGLAESYNEQFF.

A word on this clone: This same CDR3 is encoded by further DNA sequences in the sample. The rearrangement links TRBV7-2 to TRBJ1-1; possible D gene TRBD1, 6 bases. The V gene lost 3 bases and the J gene lost 0 bases, with 8 bases spanning the gap. There are 14 residues in the CDR3. Per germline, CDR1 SGHTA and CDR2 FQGNSA. In nucleotides, the CDR3 is TGTGCCAGCAGCTTCCAGGGGCTGAACACTGAAGCTTTCTTT. It translates to CASSFQGLNTEAFF. Full variable domain (missing parts from reference TRBV7-2 and TRBJ1-1): GAGVSQSPSNKVTEKGKDVELRCDPISGHTALYWYRQSLGQGLEFLIYFQGNSAPDKSGLPSDRFSAERTGGSVSTLTIQRTQQEDSAVYLCASSFQGLNTEAFFGQGTRLTVV.

The chain uses TRBV6-5 and TRBJ1-2; the D is unclear. In germline, CDR1 is MNHEY, CDR2 SVGAGI. Trimming removed 10 bases at V and 6 bases at J, with 18 bases between. The CDR3 runs 13 residues. CDR3 region: CATLRVEGHGYTF. In nucleotides, the CDR3 is TGTGCCACCCTGAGGGTCGAAGGCCATGGCTACACCTTC.

V gene TRBV30 combines with J gene TRBJ1-5; D not certain. V lost 0 bases and J 1 base, leaving 13 bases between the germline ends. This CDR3 has 16 amino acids. Germline CDR1 is GTSNPN and CDR2 is SVGIG (reference sequence). CDR3 sequence reads: CAWSVPGLISNQPQHF. In DNA, the CDR3 is TGTGCCTGGAGTGTACCTGGCCTCATAAGCAATCAGCCCCAGCATTTT.

This clone showed up just a few times. The CDR3 region has the DNA TGTGCCAGCAGCCCCCTAGCGGGAGTCATCAATGAGCAGTTCTTC. Translating gives CASSPLAGVINEQFF. The chain employs TRBV7-9 and TRBJ2-1; 10 nucleotides line up with TRBD2. Germline trimming cut 5 bases from V and 6 bases from J; bases unmatched to any gene: 7. The CDR3 has 15 amino acids. Looked up from germline, CDR1 is SEHNR and CDR2 is FQNEAQ (reference sequence).